The 8 T cell receptor beta chains listed next were all sequenced from one sample in a study of blood T cells in healthy people across ages. Using a J-beta primer mix together with a sample-barcoded 5' primer, a second PCR was run for about 6 to 11 cycles. TCRdb redid the calling of the 5' RACE reads with MiXCR, one entry per CDR3 protein. In the table there are fewer than 1,000,000 distinct CDR3 sequences, around 43% of which are singletons. The sample taken for sequencing was blood. Receptors were obtained from a man in his 60s in good health.

The chain links TRBV12-3 or TRBV12-4 to TRBJ2-1, with 10 bases lining up with TRBD1. Trimming at V came to 5 bases and at J to 9 bases, leaving 10 bases not matched to a gene. CDR3 length: 15 amino acids. CDR3 loop: CASSLPGTGDGEQFF. CDR3 bases: TGTGCCAGCAGTCTCCCTGGGACAGGGGATGGTGAGCAGTTCTTC.

This clonotype was found once. The chain couples TRBV5-1 to TRBJ1-2; 10 bases are a match to TRBD1. CDR1 and CDR2 (germline): SGHRS, YFSETQ. This CDR3 comprises 14 residues. Losses at the gene ends were 6 bases for V and 2 bases for J; bases not matched to a gene: 4. The CDR3 sequence: CASNPGQGNYGYTF. CDR3 bases: TGCGCCAGCAATCCGGGACAGGGGAACTATGGCTACACCTTC. The entire variable domain, with the rest obtained from reference TRBV5-1 and TRBJ1-2, is as follows: KAGVTQTPRYLIKTRGQQVTLSCSPISGHRSVSWYQQTPGQGLQFLFEYFSETQRNKGNFPGRFSGRQFSNSRSEMNVSTLELGDSALYLCASNPGQGNYGYTFGSGTRLTVV.

The chain recombines TRBV6-5 with TRBJ1-2; possible D gene TRBD1, 5 bases. With 0 bases removed from V and 4 bases from J, the gap between germline ends came to 12 bases. The CDR3 runs to 15 residues. Looked up from germline, CDR1 is MNHEY and CDR2 is SVGAGI. The CDR3 is CASSYSRGTGYGYTF. The CDR3 bases are TGTGCCAGCAGTTACTCCCGCGGCACAGGCTATGGCTACACCTTC.

This clonotype was counted a few times. This rearrangement joins TRBV3-1 to TRBJ2-4, with no clear D. The J call is in doubt because the DNA end fits TRBJ2-5 better. The CDR3 sequence is 15 residues long. Germline loops: CDR1 LGHDT, CDR2 YNNKEL (reference sequence). Here the CDR3 reads CASSPGRPRTETQYF. CDR3 DNA: TGTGCCAGCAGCCCTGGGCGGCCGCGCACGGAGACCCAGTACTTC.

The chain combines TRBV6-2 or TRBV6-3 with TRBJ1-5, with D possibly being TRBD1 (6 bases). V was trimmed by 4 bases and J by 4 bases, leaving 14 bases between them. CDR1 is MNHEY, CDR2 SVGEGT, per germline. The CDR3 contains 15 residues. The CDR3 DNA reads as TGTGCCAGCAGTTGGGGAATAGACAGGAATCAGCCCCAGCATTTT. It codes for CASSWGIDRNQPQHF.

The chain links TRBV6-5 to TRBJ1-1, with D possibly matching TRBD1 (5 bases). The V end lost 8 bases, the J end lost 3 bases, and 13 bases lay between the germline ends. The CDR3 is made up of 13 amino acids. Germline V gene sequence: CDR1 MNHEY, CDR2 SVGAGI. For the CDR3, the DNA is TGTGCCAGCCGCGTAGTGGGGGACACTGAAGCTTTCTTT. It is translated as CASRVVGDTEAFF.

The chain joins TRBV12-3 or TRBV12-4 to TRBJ1-6; 7 bases line up with TRBD1. Trimming removed 3 bases from V and 5 bases from J; junction bases left unmatched: 10. CDR3 length equals 17 residues. The CDR3 reads CASSFYSAGQDNSPLHF. The CDR3 bases are TGTGCCAGCAGTTTTTACTCCGCTGGACAGGATAATTCACCCCTCCACTTT.

This clonotype was detected only a few times. The chain has TRBV4-3 and TRBJ2-5; no definite D call. Trimming stripped 4 bases from V and 4 bases from J, with 16 bases between. The V gene's germline CDR1 is LGHNA and CDR2 YSLEER. The CDR3 loop spans 15 amino acids. CDR3 amino acids: CASSRTLESRETQYF. CDR3 DNA sequence: TGCGCCAGCAGCCGAACCCTGGAGTCCCGAGAGACCCAGTACTTC.